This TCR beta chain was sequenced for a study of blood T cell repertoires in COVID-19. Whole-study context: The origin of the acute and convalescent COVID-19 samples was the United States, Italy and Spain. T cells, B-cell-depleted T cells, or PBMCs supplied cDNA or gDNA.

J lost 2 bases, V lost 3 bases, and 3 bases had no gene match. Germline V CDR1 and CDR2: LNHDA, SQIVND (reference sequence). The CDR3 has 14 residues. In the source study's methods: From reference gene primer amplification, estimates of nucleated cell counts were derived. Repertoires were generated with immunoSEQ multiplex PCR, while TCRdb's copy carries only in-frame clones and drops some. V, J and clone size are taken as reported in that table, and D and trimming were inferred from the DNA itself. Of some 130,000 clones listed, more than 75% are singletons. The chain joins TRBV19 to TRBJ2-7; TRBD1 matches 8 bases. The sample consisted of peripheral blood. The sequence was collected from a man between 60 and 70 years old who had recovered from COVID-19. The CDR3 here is CASSMGRGPYEQYF. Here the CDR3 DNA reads TGTGCCAGTAGTATGGGCAGGGGGCCCTACGAGCAGTACTTC.